The 8 T cell receptor beta chains in this list originate from one sample, sequenced in a study of blood T cell repertoires in COVID-19. Profiling relied on immunoSEQ multiplex PCR, and the TCRdb table lists in-frame clones only, not all of them. Among 150,000 to 200,000 clones listed, roughly nine tenths were seen once. Sequenced material: peripheral blood. The origin of the receptors is a woman aged 80 or older in a cohort sampled during active or convalescent COVID-19.

The V call is TRBV12-3 or TRBV12-4, the J call TRBJ2-1; no definite D call. V was cut by 1 base and J by 2 bases, with 3 bases left in between. The CDR3 covers 13 residues. DNA of the CDR3: TGTGCCAGCAGTTTAGTCACCTACAATGAGCAGTTCTTC. It translates to CASSLVTYNEQFF.

Written as DNA, the CDR3 is TGCAGTGCTAGTCCCCTAGGGGGCTTCACAGATACGCAGTATTTT. This translates into CSASPLGGFTDTQYF. The chain recombines TRBV20-1 with TRBJ2-3, with TRBD1 matching 7 bases. The CDR3 consists of 15 residues. The germline V gene encodes CDR1 DFQATT and CDR2 SNEGSKA (reference sequence). V lost 3 bases to trimming and J lost 2 bases; unmatched junction nucleotides: 8.

The chain links TRBV19 to TRBJ2-1, with 8 bases matching TRBD1. CDR3 length: 18 residues. Trimming at V came to 4 bases and at J to 8 bases, leaving 19 bases not matched to a gene. Germline CDR1 is LNHDA and CDR2 is SQIVND (reference sequence). CDR3 coding DNA: TGTGCCAGTAGTAGCAAGATACAGGGGGTTGCACTCTTGGATGAGCAGTTCTTC. It translates to CASSSKIQGVALLDEQFF.

The sample holds one count of this clone. The rearrangement joins TRBV9 to TRBJ2-1; TRBD1 matches 7 bases. Germline values: CDR1 SGDLS, CDR2 YYNGEE. This CDR3 is 12 amino acids long. This CDR3 is CGKGTAVDEQFF. DNA of the CDR3: TGTGGCAAGGGGACAGCAGTCGATGAGCAGTTCTTC.

For this clone: This sample includes further DNA sequences coding for the same CDR3. J is TRBJ1-2 and V is TRBV20-1; D is unclear. The CDR3 is made up of 11 amino acids. CDR1 is DFQATT and CDR2 is SNEGSKA in the germline V gene (reference sequence). The germline V and J ends were trimmed by 6 bases and 4 bases, with 9 bases remaining between them. CDR3 coding DNA: TGCAGTGCGAGGGAAGGCTATGGCTACACCTTC. Its protein is CSAREGYGYTF.

This clone was detected a few times. The V and J genes are TRBV5-1 and TRBJ2-1; 12 nucleotides agree with TRBD1. The CDR3 is 16 residues long. J gave up 5 bases and V 2 bases, and 5 bases lay outside the gene matches. The germline gives CDR1 SGHRS, CDR2 YFSETQ. The CDR3 sequence is CASSLTGQGAHNEQFF. CDR3 DNA: TGCGCCAGCAGCTTAACGGGACAGGGGGCCCACAATGAGCAGTTCTTC.

This clone showed up just a few times. This chain joins TRBV11-2 and TRBJ1-2, with D uncertain. CDR1 is SGHAT and CDR2 is FQNNGV in the germline V gene. Trimming took off 3 bases at V and 4 bases at J, with 12 bases between the two ends. This CDR3 has 14 residues. CDR3 nucleotide sequence: TGTGCCAGCAGCTTCGGGATTTTTAGCTATGGCTACACCTTC. Its translation: CASSFGIFSYGYTF.

V usage is TRBV7-2 and J usage is TRBJ2-5; D is unresolved. V lost 5 bases and J lost 1, with 8 bases in between. Looked up from germline, CDR1 is SGHTA and CDR2 is FQGNSA. This CDR3 has 13 residues. The CDR3 nucleotides read TGTGCCAGCAGCCCCCCCAGCCAAGAGACCCAGTACTTC. Amino acids: CASSPPSQETQYF.